This T cell receptor (beta chain) was recorded in a study of beta chain features in type 1 diabetes. Study-wide results and caveats: TCRB CDR3s from Type 1 diabetes patients were moderately but significantly shorter in all four CD4+ subsets.

What was sequenced were expressed TCRB transcripts, since all of the isolated RNA had been reverse transcribed. Sequencing was performed with immunoSEQ multiplex PCR; in TCRdb, only in-frame clones are kept and a portion is missing. In the table there are around 150,000 clones, about 7.1% of which are singletons. Note on this clone: Its matching antigen is unknown.

The CDR3 extends over 16 amino acids. The V and J ends lost 4 bases and 3 bases, in that order; junction bases with no gene match: 9. Germline loops: CDR1 SGDLS, CDR2 YYNGEE. The chain recombines TRBV9 with TRBJ2-4; the match to TRBD2 covers 8 bases. This clonotype was sampled from a woman younger than 45 in good health. The sample consisted of central memory CD4+ T cells from blood. The DNA of the CDR3 is TGTGCCAGCAGCTCAGAGCGGGAGTGGGGCAAAAACATTCAGTACTTC. Protein product: CASSSEREWGKNIQYF.